This T cell receptor beta chain is from a study of neurological immune-mediated disorders. General study points: Expansion of TCR clones was greatest in HTLV-1-associated myelopathy and smallest in multiple sclerosis, where it fell below that of healthy controls.

Time point in this sample: longitudinal time-point 1 (baseline). The study drew its healthy controls from blood bank volunteers in Maryland, USA. V lost 6 bases and J lost 5, with 19 bases in between. Germline lookup yields CDR1 SGHTS and CDR2 YDEGEE. The CDR3 runs to 15 residues. TCRdb processed the 5' RACE reads anew with MiXCR; each CDR3 protein has one entry. The sample has 60,000 to 90,000 distinct CDR3 sequences, roughly a tenth seen once. This clonotype showed up just a few times. Its specificity is unknown. The source material was PBMCs. This TCR was sampled from a man aged 25 to 45 in good health. The gene calls are TRBV5-8 and TRBJ2-3, with D possibly being TRBD1 (6 bases). The DNA of the CDR3 is TGTGCCAGCACCGAGGCTAGGGGGAGTGGAGATACGCAGTATTTT. The encoded protein is CASTEARGSGDTQYF.